This passage covers 20 T cell receptor beta chains from one sample sequenced in a study of T cell responses to AZD1222 COVID-19 vaccine. Libraries were prepared by immunoSEQ multiplex PCR; TCRdb keeps only in-frame clonotypes and omits some of them. The sample shows 80,000 to 130,000 clones, approximately 90% of them seen only once. The source material was peripheral blood, sampled on day 0 of AZD1222 vaccination. The receptors here all came from an adult in good health.

The rearrangement uses TRBV6-2 or TRBV6-3 and TRBJ2-2; 7 positions match TRBD1. Germline V lookup: CDR1 MNHEY, CDR2 SVGEGT. V dropped 5 bases and J dropped 4; count of bases not matched to a gene: 7. The CDR3 is made up of 15 amino acids. In nucleotides, the CDR3 is TGTGCCAGCAGTGCAACAGGGGCCCCCACCGGGGAGCTGTTTTTT. It is translated as CASSATGAPTGELFF.

The chain couples TRBV6-6 to TRBJ1-1; 7 bases are shared with TRBD1. Germline values: CDR1 MNHNY, CDR2 SVGAGI (reference sequence). The V and J ends lost 5 bases and 7 bases, in that order; junction bases with no gene match: 16. The CDR3 sequence is 16 residues long. CDR3 in DNA: TGTGCCAGCAGTCCTGGACAGGCCCGGAGGAGGGGTGAAGCTTTCTTT. This gives the protein CASSPGQARRRGEAFF.

This chain joins TRBV3-1 (or the pseudogene TRBV3-2) and TRBJ1-2; possibly TRBD1 for D (5 bases). This CDR3 has 15 amino acids. V was cut by 1 base and J by 5 bases, with 14 bases left in between. The germline CDR1 and CDR2 sequences are LGHDT and YNNKEL (reference sequence). CDR3 bases: TGTGCCAGCAGCCAAGCTAGAGGGACCTTATATGGCTACACCTTC. It is translated as CASSQARGTLYGYTF.

The chain couples TRBV19 to TRBJ1-5; D call uncertain. Looked up from germline, CDR1 is LNHDA and CDR2 is SQIVND (reference sequence). The V end lost 5 bases, the J end lost 2 bases, and 7 bases lay between the germline ends. The CDR3 loop spans 13 amino acids. CDR3: CASSLSGNQPQHF. CDR3 DNA sequence: TGTGCCAGTAGTTTATCAGGCAATCAGCCCCAGCATTTT.

V and J are TRBV24-1 and TRBJ2-3, with TRBD1 matching over 11 bases. Germline lookup yields CDR1 KGHDR and CDR2 SFDVKD. After removal of 3 bases from V and 6 bases from J, the junction contained 7 bases not matched to a gene. The CDR3 consists of 16 residues. CDR3: CATSDAGQGVVDTQYF. CDR3 nucleotides: TGTGCCACCAGTGATGCGGGACAGGGGGTGGTGGATACGCAGTATTTT.

This chain uses TRBV6-2 or TRBV6-3 with TRBJ1-3, with 7 bases fitting TRBD1. Trimming at V came to 4 bases and at J to 5 bases, leaving 8 bases not matched to a gene. CDR3 size: 15 residues. Germline assignment: CDR1 MNHEY and CDR2 SVGEGT. The CDR3 bases are TGTGCCAGCAGTTTCACCGGGACAGCTAGAAACACCATATATTTT. Translated: CASSFTGTARNTIYF.

The chain joins TRBV19 to TRBJ2-7, with TRBD1 matching 9 bases. The germline CDR1 and CDR2 sequences are LNHDA and SQIVND (reference sequence). V dropped 5 bases and J dropped 5; count of bases not matched to a gene: 13. The CDR3 covers 16 residues. CDR3 residues: CASSQPGTGNNDEQYF. As DNA, the CDR3 is TGTGCCAGTAGTCAGCCCGGGACAGGGAACAATGACGAGCAGTACTTC.

This clone was seen once. This chain links TRBV4-2 with TRBJ1-1; 10 positions match TRBD1. Trimming removed 4 bases from V and 5 bases from J; junction bases left unmatched: 7. The CDR3 contains 15 residues. Per the germline V gene, CDR1 is LGHNA and CDR2 is YNFKEQ. The CDR3 loop reads CASSRRGQGPTEAFF. In nucleotides, the CDR3 is TGTGCCAGCAGCCGCCGGGGACAGGGGCCGACTGAAGCTTTCTTT.

V is TRBV4-2 and J is TRBJ1-2, with a weak D call TRBD1 (5 bases). The germline V and J ends were trimmed by 1 base and 2 bases, with 14 bases remaining between them. CDR3 length: 16 residues. Germline loops: CDR1 LGHNA, CDR2 YNFKEQ. CDR3 loop: CASSQASFSGNYGYTF. The CDR3 DNA follows: TGTGCCAGCAGCCAAGCATCATTCTCAGGGAACTATGGCTACACCTTC.

The chain joins TRBV6-2 or TRBV6-3 to TRBJ1-5, with D uncertain. The CDR3 sequence is 14 residues long. Germline V gives CDR1 MNHEY, CDR2 SVGEGT. Trimming stripped 2 bases from V and 4 bases from J, with 9 bases between. CDR3 in amino acids: CASSYVNTNQPQHF. CDR3 in DNA: TGTGCCAGCAGTTACGTGAACACAAATCAGCCCCAGCATTTT.

The rearrangement joins TRBV19 to TRBJ1-2; the D is unclear. The germline V gene encodes CDR1 LNHDA and CDR2 SQIVND (reference sequence). V was shortened by 8 bases and J by 4 bases, with 8 bases between the two germline ends. There are 11 residues in the CDR3. CDR3 loop: CASSLGYGYTF. CDR3 nucleotide sequence: TGTGCCAGTTCCCTGGGCTATGGCTACACCTTC.

In its sample, this clone was seen once. The J gene is TRBJ2-2, the V gene TRBV19; possibly TRBD2 for D (5 bases). CDR1 is LNHDA, CDR2 SQIVND, per germline (reference sequence). V lost 7 bases and J lost 7, with 10 bases in between. The CDR3 runs 12 residues. The CDR3 nucleotides are TGTGCCAGTACTCTCGGGGACGGGGAGCTGTTTTTT. Protein sequence: CASTLGDGELFF.

The chain employs TRBV27 and TRBJ1-2, with TRBD1 matching over 10 bases. CDR1 and CDR2 from the germline V gene are MNHEY and SMNVEV (reference sequence). V lost 3 bases and J lost 6; bases outside the gene matches: 4. The CDR3 sequence is 14 residues long. The CDR3: CASSLGQGLHGYTF. CDR3 sequence (DNA): TGTGCCAGCAGTTTGGGACAGGGGCTTCATGGCTACACCTTC.

The chain joins TRBV6-5 to TRBJ2-7; D call uncertain. Trimming shortened V by 2 bases and J by 0 bases, and 11 bases separated the two germline ends. This CDR3 comprises 15 residues. The germline gives CDR1 MNHEY, CDR2 SVGAGI. The CDR3 DNA sequence: TGTGCCAGCAGTTACGGGCACGAAAGCTCCTACGAGCAGTACTTC. The encoded protein is CASSYGHESSYEQYF.

The J gene is TRBJ1-1, the V gene TRBV3-1 (or the pseudogene TRBV3-2); tentative D call: TRBD1 (5 bases). CDR1 LGHDT and CDR2 YNNKEL come from the germline V gene (reference sequence). CDR3 length equals 15 residues. V lost 4 bases to trimming and J lost 5 bases, with 17 bases between them. CDR3 loop: CASSPSSEGRTEAFF. The CDR3 DNA follows: TGTGCCAGCAGCCCATCTTCGGAGGGGAGAACTGAAGCTTTCTTT.

This chain connects TRBV5-1 to TRBJ2-2; D is perhaps TRBD2 (6 bases). This CDR3 spans 16 amino acids. V was clipped by 4 bases and J by 6 bases, with 19 bases between them. Per germline, CDR1 SGHRS and CDR2 YFSETQ. The CDR3 DNA reads TGCGCCAGCAGCCCCCGCGGTCCGGGAGTACCCGGGGAGCTGTTTTTT. It encodes CASSPRGPGVPGELFF.

The V and J genes are TRBV5-1 and TRBJ2-1; 14 bases align to TRBD2. CDR3 length: 18 amino acids. The germline CDR1 and CDR2 sequences are SGHRS and YFSETQ. V shed 3 bases, J shed 0 bases, and the junction held 5 bases outside the gene matches. For the CDR3, the DNA is TGCGCCAGCAGCTCGGGACTAGCGGGGGAGAGCTCCTACAATGAGCAGTTCTTC. Translating it yields CASSSGLAGESSYNEQFF.

In nucleotides, the CDR3 is TGTGCCAGCAGCTCGGGACAGGCGGCCAACACTGAAGCTTTCTTT. This translates into CASSSGQAANTEAFF. V is TRBV7-6 and J is TRBJ1-1; TRBD1 agrees at 8 bases. V lost 4 bases, J lost 2 bases, and 6 bases stayed unmatched. The CDR3 is 15 amino acids. Germline CDR1 and CDR2: SGHVS and FNYEAQ.

This rearrangement joins TRBV21-1 to TRBJ1-6; the table's D call of TRBD1 was not tested on the DNA. TRBV21-1 is noted as a pseudogene. This CDR3 contains 17 residues. CDR3 residues: CASDYAGRQGHNSPLHF. DNA of the CDR3: TGTGCCAGCGACTATGCGGGAAGACAGGGCCATAATTCACCCCTCCACTTT.

The genes are TRBV19 and TRBJ1-5, with 8 bases that match TRBD1. Germline-derived CDR1 and CDR2 are LNHDA and SQIVND (reference sequence). The length of the CDR3 is 16 residues. V shed 5 bases, J shed 5 bases, and the junction held 11 bases outside the gene matches. The CDR3 nucleotides are TGTGCCAGTAGTGGGGTCCACAGGGGGGGCGATCAGCCCCAGCATTTT. Its protein product is CASSGVHRGGDQPQHF.